Below are 27 T cell receptor beta chains sequenced from a single sample in a study of molecular identifiers for immune sequencing clone quantification. Each CDR3 protein gets one entry after TCRdb re-called the PCR reads with MiXCR. The data contain about 35,000 distinct CDR3 sequences, less than 20% of them singletons. The sequenced sample consisted of naive CD8+ T cells from blood, with Jurkat cell RNA spiked in. Documented subset: FACS-sorted CD8+CD4-CCR7+CD45RA+ naive T cells. The receptors were gathered from a human donor in good health. Some libraries in this study had Jurkat cell RNA spiked in.

This clonotype was seen ten or more times. CDR3 DNA sequence: TGTGCCAGCAATCTAGGGGGCTGGGCCTATTACGAGCAGTACTTC. Translating it yields CASNLGGWAYYEQYF. V is TRBV28 and J is TRBJ2-7; 7 bases match TRBD1. The CDR3 spans 15 residues. CDR1 and CDR2 (germline): MDHEN, SYDVKM. The ends lost 7 bases at V and 4 bases at J; junction bases unmatched: 13.

The sample holds many counts of this clonotype. The rearrangement uses TRBV19 and TRBJ1-5; 7 bases are shared with TRBD1. V lost 9 bases to trimming and J lost 0 bases; unmatched junction nucleotides: 5. Germline CDR1 reads LNHDA; CDR2 reads SQIVND (reference sequence). This CDR3 region has 14 residues. The DNA for the CDR3 is TGTGCCAGCTCCGGGACAGATAGCAATCAGCCCCAGCATTTT. Protein: CASSGTDSNQPQHF.

The V and J genes are TRBV15 and TRBJ2-5; the D gene is possibly TRBD2 (5 bases). The length of the CDR3 is 11 residues. CDR1 and CDR2 (germline): LNHNV, YYDKDF (reference sequence). Trimming shortened V by 5 bases and J by 4 bases, and 5 bases separated the two germline ends. The CDR3 DNA sequence: TGTGCCACCAGCGGGAGAGAGACCCAGTACTTC. It is translated as CATSGRETQYF.

The J gene is TRBJ1-6, the V gene TRBV28, with D possibly TRBD1 on 6 matching bases. V lost 6 bases and J 10 bases, leaving 19 bases between the germline ends. Germline V gene sequence: CDR1 MDHEN, CDR2 SYDVKM. This CDR3 contains 15 residues. DNA of the CDR3: TGTGCCAGCAGCTCAAGTACAGGGATTTGGTCACCCCTCCACTTT. Its protein is CASSSSTGIWSPLHF.

The chain employs TRBV13 and TRBJ2-1; D is uncertain. Germline assignment: CDR1 PRHDT and CDR2 FYEKMQ (reference sequence). The CDR3 length is 13 residues. Trimming took off 1 base at V and 8 bases at J, with 9 bases between the two ends. CDR3 sequence reads: CASSLVSEHEQFF. CDR3 in DNA: TGTGCCAGCAGCTTAGTTTCGGAACATGAGCAGTTCTTC.

The chain employs TRBV11-2 and TRBJ2-2; D is undetermined. This CDR3 is 13 amino acids long. Per germline, CDR1 SGHAT and CDR2 FQNNGV. Trimming removed 4 bases from V and 5 bases from J, with 8 bases in between. CDR3 nucleotides: TGTGCCAGCAGCTCTACGGTTACCGGGGAGCTGTTTTTT. It specifies CASSSTVTGELFF.

This clonotype appeared a single time. Being one base from a much bigger clone, this may be a read error. This chain uses TRBV6-5 with TRBJ2-7; D is perhaps TRBD2 (5 bases). The V end lost 1 base, the J end lost 5 bases, and 9 bases lay between the germline ends. CDR3 length equals 13 residues. The germline CDR1 and CDR2 sequences are MNHEY and SVGAGI. The CDR3 loop reads CASSYCLGNEQYF. In nucleotides, the CDR3 is TGTGCCAGCAGTTACTGCCTCGGGAACGAGCAGTACTTC.

This clonotype was seen ten or more times. The chain joins TRBV20-1 to TRBJ2-7; TRBD2 matches 8 bases. This CDR3 region has 17 residues. CDR1 is DFQATT and CDR2 is SNEGSKA in the germline V gene (reference sequence). The V and J ends lost 5 bases and 2 bases, in that order; junction bases with no gene match: 17. In DNA, the CDR3 is TGCAGTGCTTCTACTAACACACCCGGGACTAGGGCCTACGAGCAGTACTTC. Protein sequence: CSASTNTPGTRAYEQYF.

This clonotype came up many times. The CDR3: CASSVSDYGYTF. For the CDR3, the DNA is TGTGCCAGCAGCGTTTCGGACTATGGCTACACCTTC. This rearrangement joins TRBV9 to TRBJ1-2; no definite D call. The length of the CDR3 is 12 residues. Trimming shortened V by 2 bases and J by 3 bases, and 5 bases separated the two germline ends. Germline CDR1 SGDLS, CDR2 YYNGEE.

Note on this clonotype: A much larger clone is a single base away; this may be a read error. This CDR3 is missing its conserved last phenylalanine or tryptophan, likely due to a read error. The chain couples TRBV13 to TRBJ2-7, with D possibly TRBD1 on 6 matching bases. CDR3 size: 13 residues. V lost 5 bases to trimming and J lost 2 bases, with 10 bases between them. Germline values: CDR1 PRHDT, CDR2 FYEKMQ (reference sequence). In nucleotides, the CDR3 is TGTGCCAGCAGCCGGGACAACGCCTACGAGCAGTACTCC. As protein: CASSRDNAYEQYS.

Comments on this clonotype: This may arise from a read error, as a much more abundant clone is one base away. The chain couples TRBV3-1 to TRBJ2-1; the match to TRBD2 covers 8 bases. This CDR3 has 15 residues. CDR1 and CDR2 (germline): LGHDT, YNNKEL (reference sequence). CDR3: CAGSDSGMRNNEQFF. For the CDR3, the DNA is TGTGCCGGCAGCGATAGCGGGATGAGGAACAATGAGCAGTTCTTC.

This clonotype was counted at least ten times. The chain links TRBV6-2 or TRBV6-3 to TRBJ2-7, with D uncertain. The germline gives CDR1 MNHEY, CDR2 SVGEGT. The germline V and J ends were trimmed by 6 bases and 0 bases, with 9 bases remaining between them. This CDR3 spans 13 amino acids. CDR3 bases: TGTGCCAGCAGAGGACGGAGCTCCTACGAGCAGTACTTC. Translation: CASRGRSSYEQYF.

The gene calls are TRBV20-1 and TRBJ2-7; 7 bases line up with TRBD2. The CDR3 runs to 13 residues. Trimming took 2 bases from V and 0 from J; bases not matched to a gene: 1. The germline V gene encodes CDR1 DFQATT and CDR2 SNEGSKA (reference sequence). CDR3 DNA: TGCAGTGCTAGACTAGCGGTCTCCTACGAGCAGTACTTC. Protein: CSARLAVSYEQYF.

This clonotype qualifies as medium-sized (0.01 to 0.1%). This chain uses TRBV20-1 with TRBJ2-1; D is undetermined. Looked up from germline, CDR1 is DFQATT and CDR2 is SNEGSKA (reference sequence). CDR3 length: 16 residues. V was cut by 3 bases and J by 4 bases, with 19 bases left in between. This chain's CDR3 is CSASLKSWSTYNEQFF. CDR3 DNA sequence: TGCAGTGCTAGCCTAAAGTCTTGGAGCACTTACAATGAGCAGTTCTTC.

This clonotype was detected a few times. V gene TRBV10-3 combines with J gene TRBJ1-5; D is ambiguous. The CDR3 is 12 amino acids. The V and J ends lost 2 bases and 6 bases respectively, with 5 bases between them. Germline V CDR1 and CDR2: ENHRY, SYGVKD. The CDR3 region is CAISEDPQPQHF. DNA for the CDR3: TGTGCCATCAGTGAGGACCCTCAGCCCCAGCATTTT.

The V gene is TRBV28, the J gene TRBJ2-4, with TRBD2 identical over 14 bases. Germline V gene lookup returns CDR1 MDHEN and CDR2 SYDVKM. The CDR3 loop spans 15 amino acids. V was pared by 1 base and J by 14 bases, with 7 bases of the junction left unmatched. The CDR3 loop is CASSLSGLAGVGEYF. In DNA form, the CDR3 reads TGTGCCAGCAGTTTATCGGGACTAGCGGGAGTTGGCGAGTACTTC.

This clonotype was seen at least ten times. The chain uses TRBV12-5 and TRBJ2-7; 9 bases are a match to TRBD1. The length of the CDR3 is 16 residues. Germline values: CDR1 LGHNT, CDR2 FRNRAP. V lost 6 bases, J lost 2 bases, and 11 bases stayed unmatched. CDR3: CASGFSRDRVPYEQYF. Written as DNA, the CDR3 is TGTGCTAGTGGCTTCTCCCGGGACAGGGTTCCCTACGAGCAGTACTTC.

This clonotype was observed at least ten times. The chain recombines TRBV15 with TRBJ2-2; 8 bases fit TRBD2. Germline-derived CDR1 and CDR2 are LNHNV and YYDKDF (reference sequence). This CDR3 is 18 amino acids long. V dropped 0 bases and J dropped 5; count of bases not matched to a gene: 11. CDR3 amino acids: CATSRDRSGRAYTGELFF. The CDR3, as DNA: TGTGCCACCAGCAGAGACCGTTCCGGGAGGGCCTATACCGGGGAGCTGTTTTTT.

V usage is TRBV3-1 and J usage is TRBJ2-1, with 12 bases aligning to TRBD1. This CDR3 comprises 16 residues. The V segment lost 5 bases and the J segment 7 bases; nucleotides outside the gene matches: 9. In germline, CDR1 is LGHDT, CDR2 YNNKEL (reference sequence). The CDR3 nucleotides are TGTGCCAGCAGCTACTGGTGGGGACAGGGGGCTAATGAGCAGTTCTTC. Residues: CASSYWWGQGANEQFF.

In this sample, this clonotype turned up many times. V gene TRBV28 combines with J gene TRBJ2-1, with no clear D. CDR3 length: 15 amino acids. V gave up 6 bases and J gave up 4 bases, with 16 bases separating them. CDR1 is MDHEN and CDR2 is SYDVKM in the germline V gene. CDR3 sequence (DNA): TGTGCCAGCAGCCTTAGAGAAATCTCGTACAATGAGCAGTTCTTC. Amino acids: CASSLREISYNEQFF.

This sequence joins TRBV6-6 and TRBJ2-7; 10 bases fit TRBD2. The germline gives CDR1 MNHNY, CDR2 SVGAGI (reference sequence). J was trimmed by 6 bases and V by 6 bases; bases with no gene match: 5. This CDR3 region has 13 residues. CDR3 sequence reads: CASSDLAGVEQYF. The CDR3 DNA reads as TGTGCCAGCAGCGATCTAGCGGGAGTCGAGCAGTACTTC.

Note on this clonotype: This may stem from a read error, because a much larger clone lies one nucleotide away. The rearrangement links TRBV6-2 or TRBV6-3 to TRBJ1-5; TRBD1 matches at 8 bases. V was pared by 5 bases and J by 3 bases, with 6 bases of the junction left unmatched. CDR1 and CDR2 from the germline V gene are MNHEY and SVGEGT. The CDR3 consists of 15 residues. CDR3 DNA: TGTGCCAGCAGTGGGACAGGTCATAACAATCAGCCCCAGCATTTT. Translating it yields CASSGTGHNNQPQHF.

This clonotype was picked up many times. The junction does not match germline at one end; this may be a read error. The chain carries TRBV7-7 and TRBJ2-5, with 7 positions matching TRBD1. CDR3 size: 14 residues. The germline CDR1 and CDR2 sequences are SSHAT and FNYEAQ (reference sequence). CDR3 bases: TGTGCTAGCAGCCCCCGACAGGGATGGGAGACCCAGTACTTC. Encoded protein: CASSPRQGWETQYF.

This clonotype showed up many times. The V call is TRBV4-1, the J call TRBJ2-3, with 9 bases identical to TRBD1. The germline CDR1 and CDR2 sequences are MGHRA and YSYEKL. The ends lost 1 base at V and 14 bases at J; junction bases unmatched: 7. CDR3 size: 13 residues. Written as DNA, the CDR3 is TGCGCCAGCAGCCAAGTAACATGGGACAGGGTGTATTTT. It yields the protein CASSQVTWDRVYF.

As to this clonotype: Just one base apart from a much larger clone, this may be a read error. The rearrangement joins TRBV4-3 to TRBJ2-7; the D gene could be TRBD1 or TRBD2 (6 bases each). Trimming took 2 bases from V and 3 from J, leaving 14 bases between them. Germline lookup yields CDR1 LGHNA and CDR2 YSLEER. The CDR3 loop spans 15 amino acids. In DNA, the CDR3 is TGCGCCAGCAGCCAAACACGGGGGCAGTACTACGAGCAGTACTTC. It specifies CASSQTRGQYYEQYF.

This clonotype was seen ten or more times. The V call is TRBV28, the J call TRBJ2-2; 8 bases line up with TRBD1. Looked up from germline, CDR1 is MDHEN and CDR2 is SYDVKM. The CDR3 has 15 residues. The J segment lost 5 bases and the V segment lost 5 bases, leaving 7 bases of the junction unmatched. The CDR3 DNA reads as TGTGCCAGCAGTAGGACAGGGCTGGAGACCGGGGAGCTGTTTTTT. This encodes CASSRTGLETGELFF.

This clonotype has at least ten counts. This sequence joins TRBV29-1 and TRBJ1-1, with D unclear. Germline loops: CDR1 SQVTM, CDR2 ANQGSEA. This CDR3 is built from 13 residues. V lost 3 bases and J lost 0, with 8 bases in between. The CDR3 DNA sequence: TGCAGCGTTGATACACCTTTGAACACTGAAGCTTTCTTT. Translated, it gives CSVDTPLNTEAFF.